The next 26 T cell receptor beta chains were all read from a single sample in a study of cytomegalovirus exposure and HLA in healthy donors. PCR was performed using 60 Vbeta and 13 Jbeta primers. TCRdb's copy holds only in-frame clones and misses some; the assay was immunoSEQ multiplex PCR. The table lists over 150,000 clones, roughly 82% of them singletons. Sequenced sample: PBMCs. All receptors derive from a man between 45 and 60 years old in good health and CMV-seropositive.

V is TRBV19 and J is TRBJ1-5; weak D call: TRBD1 (5 bases). V was clipped by 4 bases and J by 2 bases, with 18 bases between them. Germline loops: CDR1 LNHDA, CDR2 SQIVND (reference sequence). The CDR3 is 17 residues long. The CDR3 nucleotides are TGTGCCAGTAGTACCGACCGTTTGGGGCCTGGCAATCAGCCCCAGCATTTT. Translating it yields CASSTDRLGPGNQPQHF. Based on the CDR3 plus reference TRBV19 and TRBJ1-5, the full variable domain is DGGITQSPKYLFRKEGQNVTLSCEQNLNHDAMYWYRQDPGQGLRLIYYSQIVNDFQKGDIAEGYSVSREKKESFPLTVTSAQKNPTAFYLCASSTDRLGPGNQPQHFGDGTRLSIL.

The rearrangement joins TRBV28 to TRBJ1-1; maybe TRBD1 (5 bases). Germline V gene data show CDR1 as MDHEN and CDR2 as SYDVKM. Trimming shortened V by 6 bases and J by 4 bases, and 15 bases separated the two germline ends. The CDR3 is made up of 14 amino acids. The CDR3 here is CASREPGGGTEAFF. DNA of the CDR3: TGTGCCAGCAGAGAGCCCGGGGGAGGCACTGAAGCTTTCTTT.

The rearrangement links TRBV19 to TRBJ2-5, with a weak D call TRBD1 (6 bases). CDR3 length equals 15 residues. V lost 3 bases to trimming and J lost 4 bases, with 15 bases between them. Germline-derived CDR1 and CDR2 are LNHDA and SQIVND (reference sequence). This CDR3 is CASSIGGRTRETQYF. CDR3 nucleotide sequence: TGTGCCAGTAGTATTGGGGGCAGAACAAGAGAGACCCAGTACTTC.

This chain connects TRBV7-6 to TRBJ1-2; the D gene is possibly TRBD1 (5 bases). V lost 5 bases and J 3 bases, leaving 28 bases between the germline ends. The CDR3 covers 19 residues. From germline, CDR1 is SGHVS and CDR2 FNYEAQ. The CDR3 DNA is TGTGCCAGCAGCCGCCTACTCGGAAAAAGAGATCAAGGGGACTATGGCTACACCTTC. It translates to CASSRLLGKRDQGDYGYTF.

V usage is TRBV7-2 and J usage is TRBJ2-7, with 7 bases aligning to TRBD1. The CDR3 loop spans 13 amino acids. CDR1 is SGHTA, CDR2 FQGNSA, per germline. V lost 6 bases to trimming and J lost 6 bases; unmatched junction nucleotides: 8. CDR3 bases: TGTGCCAGCAGTCCCGACAGGGTTGCCGAGCAGTACTTC. Its translation: CASSPDRVAEQYF.

The V gene is TRBV4-2, the J gene TRBJ2-7, with 8 nucleotides matching TRBD1. Per germline, CDR1 LGHNA and CDR2 YNFKEQ. The CDR3 sequence is 16 residues long. With V trimmed by 1 base and J by 4 bases, 9 bases remained unmatched. The CDR3 nucleotides read TGTGCCAGCAGCCAAGGACAGGACAGGGTAGTATACGAGCAGTACTTC. It is translated as CASSQGQDRVVYEQYF.

This clone has only one observation. The J gene is TRBJ1-2, the V gene TRBV6-5; D not resolved. Germline V gene data show CDR1 as MNHEY and CDR2 as SVGAGI. The CDR3 length is 13 residues. Trimming removed 5 bases from V and 8 bases from J, with 15 bases in between. The CDR3 bases are TGTGCCAGCAGTCCCCGGAGGGTGGGAGGCTACACCTTC. Its protein is CASSPRRVGGYTF.

The CDR3 loop reads CASSIVLGSSYEQYF. The CDR3 region has the DNA TGTGCCAGCAGCATCGTCTTGGGCAGCTCCTACGAGCAGTACTTC. The chain employs TRBV7-2 and TRBJ2-7; no reliable D call. This CDR3 comprises 15 residues. V dropped 5 bases and J dropped 0 bases, with 14 bases sitting between them. Germline CDR1 and CDR2: SGHTA and FQGNSA.

This clone was recorded only once. This chain uses TRBV28 with TRBJ2-7; 7 positions match TRBD1. CDR3 length: 14 residues. The trim removed 1 base at V and 6 bases at J, leaving 6 bases unmatched. The germline V gene has CDR1 MDHEN and CDR2 SYDVKM. CDR3: CASSLLQGMGEQYF. The CDR3 DNA sequence: TGTGCCAGCAGTTTATTACAGGGGATGGGCGAGCAGTACTTC.

Written as DNA, the CDR3 is TGTGCCAGCAGTGTGGACAGGGAGAACACTGAAGCTTTCTTT. Translated, it gives CASSVDRENTEAFF. The chain couples TRBV6-5 to TRBJ1-1; TRBD1 aligns across 8 bases. Germline assignment: CDR1 MNHEY and CDR2 SVGAGI. V was pared by 5 bases and J by 1 base, with 3 bases of the junction left unmatched. The length of the CDR3 is 14 residues.

The rearrangement links TRBV6-5 to TRBJ1-1; 7 positions agree with TRBD1. The germline V gene encodes CDR1 MNHEY and CDR2 SVGAGI. V lost 5 bases and J lost 6; bases outside the gene matches: 6. The CDR3 runs to 13 residues. Here the CDR3 reads CASSLGGGAEAFF. CDR3 nucleotides: TGTGCCAGCAGTCTAGGAGGGGGCGCTGAAGCTTTCTTT.

The CDR3 nucleotides are TGTGCCAGCAGTTACTCGGGGGGGGCTTACTATGGCTACACCTTC. Translated, it gives CASSYSGGAYYGYTF. The rearrangement joins TRBV6-5 to TRBJ1-2, with D perhaps TRBD1 (6 bases). Trimming stripped 0 bases from V and 3 bases from J, with 11 bases between. This CDR3 contains 15 residues. Germline V gene data show CDR1 as MNHEY and CDR2 as SVGAGI.

The gene calls are TRBV5-6 and TRBJ1-2, with D perhaps TRBD1 (5 bases). The CDR3 consists of 12 residues. The germline V gene has CDR1 SGHDT and CDR2 YYEEEE. The V end was cut by 7 bases, the J end by 3 bases, with 10 bases between. DNA of the CDR3: TGTGCCAGCGGGGCGCCGGACTATGGCTACACCTTC. Residues: CASGAPDYGYTF.

The rearrangement links TRBV5-4 to TRBJ1-2; TRBD1 matches at 7 bases. Germline V CDR1 and CDR2: SGHNT, YYREEE (reference sequence). CDR3 length: 14 amino acids. Trimming took 2 bases from V and 5 from J; bases not matched to a gene: 6. CDR3 amino acids: CASSFTGEAYGYTF. CDR3 sequence (DNA): TGTGCCAGCAGCTTCACAGGGGAGGCGTATGGCTACACCTTC.

J is TRBJ2-3 and V is TRBV5-1; TRBD1 matches at 7 bases. The V gene's germline CDR1 is SGHRS and CDR2 YFSETQ. V gave up 7 bases and J gave up 0 bases; unmatched junction bases: 11. The CDR3 contains 16 residues. As DNA, the CDR3 is TGCGCCAGCTGGCGAGGGGGCACTACTAGCACAGATACGCAGTATTTT. It encodes CASWRGGTTSTDTQYF.

V and J are TRBV5-5 and TRBJ1-1; D gene uncertain. This CDR3 has 14 residues. Trimming stripped 4 bases from V and 3 bases from J, with 13 bases between. In germline, CDR1 is SGHKS, CDR2 YYEKEE (reference sequence). The CDR3 protein is CASSNGILYTEAFF. CDR3 bases: TGTGCCAGCAGCAACGGGATATTATACACTGAAGCTTTCTTT.

This clone was seen only a few times. The chain has TRBV7-2 and TRBJ1-6; no definite D call. This CDR3 region has 15 residues. Germline V CDR1 and CDR2: SGHTA, FQGNSA. Between the trimmed V and J ends, which lost 5 bases and 11 bases, there was a span of 19 bases. CDR3 region: CASSLLREGGAPLHF. CDR3 nucleotides: TGTGCCAGCAGCCTCTTAAGAGAAGGCGGGGCACCCCTCCACTTT.

The V gene is TRBV5-6, the J gene TRBJ1-2; 9 bases match TRBD1. The germline V gene encodes CDR1 SGHDT and CDR2 YYEEEE. Trimming removed 4 bases from V and 7 bases from J; junction bases left unmatched: 11. The CDR3 length is 15 residues. The CDR3 protein is CASSIPGDRVFGYTF. The CDR3 DNA reads TGTGCCAGCAGCATCCCGGGGGACAGGGTCTTTGGCTACACCTTC.

This clone was counted between two and nine times. This chain links TRBV18 with TRBJ1-3, with 7 nucleotides matching TRBD1. The V gene end was trimmed by 4 bases and the J gene end by 0 bases; junction bases not matched to a gene: 15. Germline assignment: CDR1 KGHSH and CDR2 LQKENI. This CDR3 spans 19 amino acids. CDR3 DNA: TGTGCCAGCTCACAACGCCGGGACAGAACTATAAGCTCTGGAAACACCATATATTTT. Protein: CASSQRRDRTISSGNTIYF.

The rearrangement uses TRBV7-9 and TRBJ2-4, with D perhaps matching TRBD1 (6 bases). The V end was cut by 4 bases, the J end by 0 bases, with 13 bases between. The germline gives CDR1 SEHNR, CDR2 FQNEAQ (reference sequence). The CDR3 has 16 residues. Here the CDR3 DNA reads TGTGCCAGCAGCTCTACAGGGATTCTAGCCAAAAACATTCAGTACTTC. Its translation is CASSSTGILAKNIQYF.

The chain couples TRBV28 to TRBJ2-1; TRBD2 might be the D (6 bases). The germline CDR1 and CDR2 sequences are MDHEN and SYDVKM. This CDR3 has 14 amino acids. The V gene lost 2 bases and the J gene lost 2 bases, with 7 bases spanning the gap. The CDR3 region is CASSLAGTYNEQFF. The CDR3 DNA reads TGTGCCAGCAGTTTAGCGGGGACCTACAATGAGCAGTTCTTC.

V usage is TRBV18 and J usage is TRBJ2-2, with TRBD2 as a possible D gene (5 bases). Trimming took 3 bases from V and 3 from J, leaving 11 bases between them. Germline lookup yields CDR1 KGHSH and CDR2 LQKENI. This CDR3 region has 15 residues. For the CDR3, the DNA is TGTGCCAGCTCACCTGGACTGGTAGACACCGGGGAGCTGTTTTTT. Its translation: CASSPGLVDTGELFF.

The chain couples TRBV28 to TRBJ2-3; TRBD2 agrees at 7 bases. Trimming removed 2 bases from V and 6 bases from J; junction bases left unmatched: 2. Germline V CDR1 and CDR2: MDHEN, SYDVKM. CDR3 size: 13 residues. CDR3 sequence reads: CASSLAGEDTQYF. The CDR3 region has the DNA TGTGCCAGCAGTTTAGCGGGAGAGGATACGCAGTATTTT.

The chain couples TRBV30 to TRBJ2-4; D is perhaps TRBD2 (7 bases). The CDR3 is 16 amino acids. V gave up 4 bases and J gave up 1 base, with 17 bases separating them. Germline V lookup: CDR1 GTSNPN, CDR2 SVGIG (reference sequence). This CDR3 is CAWNSGGGPAKNIQYF. CDR3 nucleotides: TGTGCCTGGAACAGTGGGGGGGGGCCGGCCAAAAACATTCAGTACTTC.

V gene TRBV7-2 combines with J gene TRBJ1-2, with a possible D match to TRBD1 (6 bases). Germline CDR1 reads SGHTA; CDR2 reads FQGNSA. The CDR3 loop spans 16 amino acids. V dropped 3 bases and J dropped 0 bases, with 14 bases sitting between them. The DNA for the CDR3 is TGTGCCAGCAGCTTGTTGGTACAGGGTCCTAACTATGGCTACACCTTC. It is translated as CASSLLVQGPNYGYTF.

This clone appeared once. The CDR3 DNA is TGCGCCAGCAGCTCCGGACAGGGCGAGGGCGAGCAGTACTTC. Protein sequence: CASSSGQGEGEQYF. The chain couples TRBV5-1 to TRBJ2-7; 8 bases line up with TRBD1. In germline, CDR1 is SGHRS, CDR2 YFSETQ. The CDR3 consists of 14 residues. J gave up 6 bases and V 3 bases, and 8 bases lay outside the gene matches.